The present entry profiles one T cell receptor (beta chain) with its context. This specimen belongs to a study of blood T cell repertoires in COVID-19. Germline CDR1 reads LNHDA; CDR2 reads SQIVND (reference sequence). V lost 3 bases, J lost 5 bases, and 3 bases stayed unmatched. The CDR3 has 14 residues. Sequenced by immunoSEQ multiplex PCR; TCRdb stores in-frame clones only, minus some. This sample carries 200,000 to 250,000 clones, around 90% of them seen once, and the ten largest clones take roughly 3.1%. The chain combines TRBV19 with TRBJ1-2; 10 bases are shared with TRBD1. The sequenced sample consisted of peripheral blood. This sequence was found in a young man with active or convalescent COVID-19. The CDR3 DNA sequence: TGTGCCAGTAGTATGGCGGGACAGGGGTATGGCTACACCTTC. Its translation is CASSMAGQGYGYTF.